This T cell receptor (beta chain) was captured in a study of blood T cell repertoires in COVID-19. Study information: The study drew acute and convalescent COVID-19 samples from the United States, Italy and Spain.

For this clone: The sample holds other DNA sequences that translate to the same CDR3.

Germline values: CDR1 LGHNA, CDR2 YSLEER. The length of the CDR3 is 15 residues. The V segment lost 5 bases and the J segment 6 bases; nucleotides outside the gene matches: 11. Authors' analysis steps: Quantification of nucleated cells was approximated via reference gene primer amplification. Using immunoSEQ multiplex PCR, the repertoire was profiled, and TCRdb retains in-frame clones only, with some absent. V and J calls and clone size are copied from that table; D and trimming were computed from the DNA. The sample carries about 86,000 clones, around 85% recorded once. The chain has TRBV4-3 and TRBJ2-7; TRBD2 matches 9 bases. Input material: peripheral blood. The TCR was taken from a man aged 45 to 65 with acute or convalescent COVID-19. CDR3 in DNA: TGCGCCAGCAGCACCGGCCGGGGACTAGCAGGCGAGCAGTACTTC. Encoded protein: CASSTGRGLAGEQYF.